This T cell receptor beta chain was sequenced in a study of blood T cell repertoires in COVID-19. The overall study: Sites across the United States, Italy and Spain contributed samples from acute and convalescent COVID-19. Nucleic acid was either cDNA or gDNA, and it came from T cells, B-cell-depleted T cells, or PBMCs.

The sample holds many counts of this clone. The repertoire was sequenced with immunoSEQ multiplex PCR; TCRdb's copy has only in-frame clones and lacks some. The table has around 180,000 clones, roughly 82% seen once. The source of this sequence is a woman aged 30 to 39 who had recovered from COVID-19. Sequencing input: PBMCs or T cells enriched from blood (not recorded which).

CDR3 bases: TGTGCCAGCAGAGGACTTCTCTACAATGAGCAGTTCTTC. It codes for CASRGLLYNEQFF. The chain uses TRBV28 and TRBJ2-1, with a possible D match to TRBD2 (5 bases). The V end lost 6 bases, the J end lost 3 bases, and 9 bases lay between the germline ends. Germline values: CDR1 MDHEN, CDR2 SYDVKM. This CDR3 comprises 13 residues. Full variable domain (outside the CDR3, taken from reference TRBV28 and TRBJ2-1): DVKVTQSSRYLVKRTGEKVFLECVQDMDHENMFWYRQDPGLGLRLIYFSYDVKMKEKGDIPEGYSVSREKKERFSLILESASTNQTSMYLCASRGLLYNEQFFGPGTRLTVL.